The 10 T cell receptor beta chains below were found in one sample sequenced in a study of blood T cell repertoires in COVID-19. Clones were sequenced by immunoSEQ multiplex PCR, and TCRdb holds only the in-frame ones, with some missing. In the table there are 400,000 to 450,000 clones, roughly 89% of which are singletons. Sequences were obtained from peripheral blood. Receptor source: a woman in her 30s with active or convalescent COVID-19.

The V gene is TRBV11-3, the J gene TRBJ1-2; D is perhaps TRBD1 (5 bases). This CDR3 spans 18 amino acids. V dropped 1 base and J dropped 7 bases, with 25 bases sitting between them. From germline, CDR1 is SGHNT and CDR2 YENEEA. This CDR3 reads CASSLGWAGLGLCIGYTF. The CDR3 DNA sequence: TGTGCCAGCAGCTTAGGTTGGGCAGGGCTCGGTTTGTGCATTGGCTACACCTTC.

This sequence joins TRBV6-5 and TRBJ2-1; TRBD2 is a possible D gene (6 bases). Trimming removed 9 bases at V and 8 bases at J, with 17 bases between. The CDR3 length is 13 residues. Germline values: CDR1 MNHEY, CDR2 SVGAGI. The DNA for the CDR3 is TGTGCCAGTGGTCCCAGCGGGCGGGATGAGCAGTTCTTC. Its translation is CASGPSGRDEQFF.

In this sample, this clone turned up a few times. The junction does not match germline at one end; this may be a read error. The V gene is TRBV6-5, the J gene TRBJ1-4; tentatively, D is TRBD1 (6 bases). The CDR3 extends over 14 amino acids. The germline gives CDR1 MNHEY, CDR2 SVGAGI. The chain's CDR3 is CASSDSGALEKLFF. CDR3 bases: TGTGCCAGCAGTGACTCAGGGGCTCTTGAAAAACTGTTTTTT.

The chain uses TRBV29-1 and TRBJ2-1, with D maybe TRBD1 (5 bases). From germline, CDR1 is SQVTM and CDR2 ANQGSEA. The CDR3 loop spans 13 amino acids. V dropped 3 bases and J dropped 9 bases, with 15 bases sitting between them. The CDR3 region has the DNA TGCAGCGTTGAGCCAGGGCGATTGGGTGAGCAGTTCTTC. This translates into CSVEPGRLGEQFF.

CDR3 sequence: CASSSRTGYEQYF. In DNA, the CDR3 is TGTGCCAGCAGCTCCCGAACAGGGTACGAGCAGTACTTC. V usage is TRBV7-8 and J usage is TRBJ2-7; D possibly corresponds to TRBD1 (6 bases). Trimming stripped 4 bases from V and 4 bases from J, with 11 bases between. The CDR3 has 13 residues. Germline CDR1 is SGHVS and CDR2 is FQNEAQ.

The gene calls are TRBV10-1 and TRBJ2-3; D gene uncertain. The CDR3 is made up of 15 amino acids. Trimming cost V 8 bases and J 3 bases, with 18 bases left between them. The germline gives CDR1 WNHNN, CDR2 SYGVQD (reference sequence). Here the CDR3 reads CASRRGTGSTDTQYF. DNA of the CDR3: TGCGCCAGCCGACGAGGTACTGGTTCGACAGATACGCAGTATTTT.

The rearrangement joins TRBV25-1 to TRBJ1-2, with TRBD1 as a possible D gene (5 bases). From germline, CDR1 is MGHDK and CDR2 SYGVNS. The CDR3 contains 14 residues. Trimming took off 5 bases at V and 4 bases at J, with 14 bases between the two ends. The CDR3, as DNA: TGTGCCAGCAGTACATACGACAGCAGCTATGGCTACACCTTC. It encodes CASSTYDSSYGYTF.

The V call is TRBV5-6, the J call TRBJ2-1, with TRBD2 matching over 10 bases. V lost 1 base, J lost 6 bases, and 10 bases stayed unmatched. The CDR3 covers 17 residues. CDR1 is SGHDT and CDR2 is YYEEEE in the germline V gene. The CDR3 bases are TGTGCCAGCAGCTTGAAGTTAAGCGGGGGGGCCCCCAATGAGCAGTTCTTC. This sequence encodes CASSLKLSGGAPNEQFF.

The chain employs TRBV12-3 or TRBV12-4 and TRBJ2-3; D is unresolved. Trimming removed 3 bases from V and 5 bases from J, with 9 bases in between. The CDR3 totals 13 residues. The CDR3 region has the DNA TGTGCCAGCAGTTTTGCGGCTGAAGATACGCAGTATTTT. It yields the protein CASSFAAEDTQYF.

The chain combines TRBV18 with TRBJ1-1, with unresolved D. Trimming stripped 3 bases from V and 4 bases from J, with 24 bases between. This CDR3 comprises 18 residues. The germline gives CDR1 KGHSH, CDR2 LQKENI. The CDR3 nucleotides read TGTGCCAGCTCACCGCCGAACGGTCCCGAGAGGGAAGGCACTGAAGCTTTCTTT. Residues: CASSPPNGPEREGTEAFF.